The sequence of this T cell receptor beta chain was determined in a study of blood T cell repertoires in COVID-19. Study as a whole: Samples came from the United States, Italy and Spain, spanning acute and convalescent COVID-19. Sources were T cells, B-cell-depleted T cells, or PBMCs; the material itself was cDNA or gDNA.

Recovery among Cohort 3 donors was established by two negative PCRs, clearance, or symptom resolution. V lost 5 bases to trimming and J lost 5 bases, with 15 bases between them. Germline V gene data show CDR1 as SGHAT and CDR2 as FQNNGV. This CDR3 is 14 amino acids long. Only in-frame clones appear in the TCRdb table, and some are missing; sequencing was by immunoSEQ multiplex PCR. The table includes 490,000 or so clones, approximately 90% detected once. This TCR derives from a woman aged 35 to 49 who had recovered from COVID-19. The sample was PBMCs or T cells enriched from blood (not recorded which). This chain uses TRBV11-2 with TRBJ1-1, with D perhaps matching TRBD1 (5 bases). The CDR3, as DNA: TGTGCCAGCAGCCCTCAATTCCGGGGGACTGAAGCTTTCTTT. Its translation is CASSPQFRGTEAFF.